The 22 T cell receptor beta chains reported below all come from one sample, sequenced in a study of T-cell reconstitution after alpha-beta-depleted transplantation in children (TCRdb year 2016). Receptor libraries were prepared by PCR. Instrument on record: Illumina HiSeq 2500. TCR library preparation used molecular barcoding, with unique molecular identifiers applied to normalize quantification of the TCRbeta repertoire. TCRdb reprocessed the public reads (quality trimming at Q25 with fastp, clone calling with MiXCR) and kept in-frame beta chains. Here each entry gathers all rows of one CDR3 protein and keeps the most common genes and DNA. Recorded for this sample are more than 550,000 distinct CDR3 sequences; more than 9% of them occurred a single time. The ten largest clones represent roughly 4% of the sample. The sequencing used PBMCs from the stem cell graft donor, collected from the stem cell graft. The origin of the receptors is a human donor who donated a stem cell graft to a child with acute myeloid leukemia.

This clonotype came up a few times. J is TRBJ2-7 and V is TRBV6-2 or TRBV6-3, with 7 bases aligning to TRBD1. Unmatched junction bases numbered 2, after V lost 4 bases and J lost 2 bases. This CDR3 comprises 13 residues. The germline CDR1 and CDR2 sequences are MNHEY and SVGEGT. CDR3 in amino acids: CASSWDRTYEQYF. CDR3 bases: TGTGCCAGCAGTTGGGACAGAACCTACGAGCAGTACTTC.

The sample holds a few counts of this clonotype. The CDR3 bases are TGTGCCAGCAGCCACCCGACTAGCATCAATGAGCAGTTCTTC. Residues: CASSHPTSINEQFF. The rearrangement uses TRBV6-2 or TRBV6-3 and TRBJ2-1; 7 positions agree with TRBD2. V lost 6 bases and J lost 6; bases outside the gene matches: 8. The CDR3 consists of 14 residues. The germline V gene has CDR1 MNHEY and CDR2 SVGEGT.

This chain uses TRBV20-1 with TRBJ1-4; no reliable D call. The CDR3 has 15 amino acids. Germline V gene sequence: CDR1 DFQATT, CDR2 SNEGSKA (reference sequence). Trimming cost V 5 bases and J 7 bases, with 20 bases left between them. As DNA, the CDR3 is TGCAGTGCTCCAAGACCGGATTCGGCGGGTGAAAAACTGTTTTTT. Its translation is CSAPRPDSAGEKLFF.

V usage is TRBV5-1 and J usage is TRBJ1-5; 7 bases line up with TRBD1. CDR3 length: 14 residues. Germline CDR1 is SGHRS and CDR2 is YFSETQ. Trimming removed 5 bases from V and 5 bases from J; junction bases left unmatched: 7. The CDR3 loop is CASSYTGEDQPQHF. CDR3 DNA: TGCGCCAGCAGTTATACAGGGGAAGATCAGCCCCAGCATTTT.

The chain recombines TRBV20-1 with TRBJ1-3; D ambiguous. This CDR3 contains 14 residues. With 4 bases removed from V and 0 bases from J, the gap between germline ends came to 10 bases. Germline CDR1 DFQATT, CDR2 SNEGSKA (reference sequence). For the CDR3, the DNA is TGCAGTGCTATCCCTATAGCCTCTGGAAACACCATATATTTT. The encoded protein is CSAIPIASGNTIYF.

The chain couples TRBV20-1 to TRBJ2-7; D is unclear. Germline CDR1 and CDR2: DFQATT and SNEGSKA (reference sequence). Trimming stripped 2 bases from V and 7 bases from J, with 12 bases between. This CDR3 has 12 amino acids. The CDR3 DNA is TGCAGTGCTAGACTTGGGGTCGGAGAGCAGTACTTC. The encoded protein is CSARLGVGEQYF.

Many counts were recorded for this clonotype. The chain carries TRBV14 and TRBJ1-4; D is ambiguous. V gave up 1 base and J gave up 2 bases, with 11 bases separating them. CDR1 and CDR2 from the germline V gene are SGHDN and FVKESK. The CDR3 sequence is 16 residues long. CDR3 loop: CASSQGYRQTNEKLFF. DNA of the CDR3: TGTGCCAGCAGCCAAGGATATAGGCAGACTAATGAAAAACTGTTTTTT.

This clonotype was seen repeatedly, ten times or more. The chain carries TRBV5-6 and TRBJ1-1; D not certain. The V and J ends lost 2 bases and 1 base respectively, with 15 bases between them. This CDR3 spans 16 amino acids. Germline V gene sequence: CDR1 SGHDT, CDR2 YYEEEE. The CDR3 loop reads CASSLMKGEWNTEAFF. The CDR3 DNA sequence: TGTGCCAGCAGCTTAATGAAGGGAGAATGGAACACTGAAGCTTTCTTT.

The J gene is TRBJ2-1, the V gene TRBV20-1, with TRBD2 matching over 13 bases. The CDR3 length is 15 residues. Germline loops: CDR1 DFQATT, CDR2 SNEGSKA (reference sequence). Unmatched junction bases numbered 5, after V lost 5 bases and J lost 4 bases. The CDR3 sequence is CSAGTSGAFYNEQFF. In DNA form, the CDR3 reads TGCAGTGCTGGGACTAGCGGGGCTTTTTACAATGAGCAGTTCTTC.

V usage is TRBV7-2 and J usage is TRBJ2-6; the D is unclear. The CDR3 runs 11 residues. Trimming removed 4 bases from V and 11 bases from J, with 6 bases in between. Per germline, CDR1 SGHTA and CDR2 FQGNSA. The CDR3 loop reads CASSSSYVLTF. The CDR3, as DNA: TGTGCCAGCAGCTCTTCCTACGTCCTGACTTTC.

The CDR3 DNA is TGCGCCAGCAGCTCCTCGTCCTCTGGGGCCAACGTCCTGACTTTC. Its translation is CASSSSSSGANVLTF. The chain recombines TRBV5-1 with TRBJ2-6; no firm D call. Germline values: CDR1 SGHRS, CDR2 YFSETQ. Between the trimmed V and J ends, which lost 3 bases and 0 bases, there was a span of 7 bases. The CDR3 has 15 residues.

The chain is built from TRBV7-8 and TRBJ2-3; TRBD2 matches at 12 bases. V shed 5 bases and J 2 bases; nucleotides not matched to a gene: 5. CDR3 size: 16 residues. The germline V gene has CDR1 SGHVS and CDR2 FQNEAQ. Here the CDR3 reads CASSGRLAGATDTQYF. CDR3 nucleotide sequence: TGTGCCAGCAGCGGACGACTAGCGGGAGCCACAGATACGCAGTATTTT.

The V call is TRBV20-1, the J call TRBJ2-7; D call uncertain. From germline, CDR1 is DFQATT and CDR2 SNEGSKA (reference sequence). CDR3 length equals 13 residues. Trimming took off 5 bases at V and 3 bases at J, with 14 bases between the two ends. CDR3 amino acids: CSAYDTRLYEQYF. CDR3 bases: TGCAGTGCTTACGACACCCGACTCTACGAGCAGTACTTC.

This chain joins TRBV28 and TRBJ2-1, with 7 positions matching TRBD2. Trimming removed 7 bases from V and 2 bases from J; junction bases left unmatched: 5. Germline lookup yields CDR1 MDHEN and CDR2 SYDVKM. CDR3 length: 14 residues. CDR3 bases: TGTGCCAGCACTCTCCTAGCGGCCTACAATGAGCAGTTCTTC. As protein: CASTLLAAYNEQFF.

The chain employs TRBV6-1 and TRBJ1-1; D unclear. The CDR3 length is 14 residues. The V gene lost 4 bases and the J gene lost 1 base, with 10 bases spanning the gap. The germline V gene encodes CDR1 MNHNS and CDR2 SASEGT. Here the CDR3 DNA reads TGTGCCAGCAGTGTCACCCGGGAGAACACTGAAGCTTTCTTT. Its translation is CASSVTRENTEAFF.

The chain joins TRBV29-1 to TRBJ2-5; D perhaps matches TRBD2 (7 bases). V dropped 4 bases and J dropped 5 bases, with 14 bases sitting between them. Germline CDR1 and CDR2: SQVTM and ANQGSEA. The CDR3 has 13 amino acids. The CDR3 loop reads CSVAGGGAETQYF. CDR3 DNA: TGCAGCGTTGCTGGGGGGGGCGCGGAGACCCAGTACTTC.

The table lists this clonotype with many counts. This chain connects TRBV4-2 to TRBJ1-4, with unresolved D. Germline loops: CDR1 LGHNA, CDR2 YNFKEQ. V gave up 0 bases and J gave up 1 base, with 0 bases separating them. The CDR3 runs 13 residues. The CDR3 loop is CASSQETNEKLFF. For the CDR3, the DNA is TGTGCCAGCAGCCAAGAAACTAATGAAAAACTGTTTTTT.

In its sample, this clonotype was seen many times. The rearrangement uses TRBV12-3 or TRBV12-4 and TRBJ2-3; 15 bases are shared with TRBD2. V lost 6 bases to trimming and J lost 0 bases; unmatched junction nucleotides: 7. The CDR3 totals 18 residues. The CDR3 bases are TGTGCCAGCAGGCCCGGACTAGCGGGAGGGAGGAGCACAGATACGCAGTATTTT. Residues: CASRPGLAGGRSTDTQYF.

This clonotype was recorded many times. Germline is not matched at one junction end, which may reflect a read error. V gene TRBV5-1 combines with J gene TRBJ1-1; D unresolved. Per the germline V gene, CDR1 is SGHRS and CDR2 is YFSETQ. This CDR3 is built from 15 residues. In DNA, the CDR3 is TGCGCCAGCAGCTTGGACGGTGCGTCAGCCCCTGAGGCTTTCTTT. This encodes CASSLDGASAPEAFF.

This clonotype was observed a handful of times. The chain joins TRBV19 to TRBJ2-3; D remains unclear. The CDR3 runs 11 residues. CDR1 is LNHDA, CDR2 SQIVND, per germline (reference sequence). V was trimmed by 3 bases and J by 4 bases, leaving 2 bases between them. Here the CDR3 DNA reads TGTGCCAGTAGTATTTCAGATACGCAGTATTTT. It specifies CASSISDTQYF.

This clonotype was counted at least ten times. The chain is built from TRBV20-1 and TRBJ2-1, with 10 bases lining up with TRBD2. Germline values: CDR1 DFQATT, CDR2 SNEGSKA (reference sequence). J lost 4 bases, V lost 5 bases, and 2 bases had no gene match. The CDR3 is 13 residues long. CDR3 sequence (DNA): TGCAGTGCTTTACTAGCGGGGTACAATGAGCAGTTCTTC. Its translation: CSALLAGYNEQFF.

J is TRBJ2-3 and V is TRBV20-1; no definite D call. Trimming took off 6 bases at V and 1 base at J, with 11 bases between the two ends. The CDR3 spans 13 residues. CDR1 is DFQATT and CDR2 is SNEGSKA in the germline V gene (reference sequence). DNA of the CDR3: TGCAGTGCCCCTTCCCCGGGCACAGATACGCAGTATTTT. Translated: CSAPSPGTDTQYF.